This TCR beta chain comes out of a study of cytomegalovirus exposure and HLA in healthy donors. Study context: HLA-typed donors contributed some 83 million unique TCRs, which were held in an early data release.

CDR3 length: 13 amino acids. V was trimmed by 3 bases and J by 2 bases, leaving 7 bases between them. The germline gives CDR1 SNHLY, CDR2 FYNNEI. Primers for the PCR totalled 60 Vbeta and 13 Jbeta. Per the original data handling: It was a later analysis that counted approximately 81 million unique TCR beta chains, of which some 9.9 million were shared. The table came from immunoSEQ multiplex PCR; TCRdb's copy has only in-frame clones and leaves some out. D and trimming come from the DNA, and the V and J calls and clone size come from that table. The repertoire holds 140,000 to 150,000 clones, roughly 80% seen once, with less than 3.5% in the top ten. On this clone: The antigen is unknown.

Study findings and constraints: The dataset shows that most TCR sequences were rare, while some public TCRs occurred in many donors.

V usage is TRBV2 and J usage is TRBJ1-2; weak D call: TRBD1 (5 bases). Sample: PBMCs. The TCR originated in a woman under 40 in good health and CMV-seronegative. CDR3 in amino acids: CASSDGGNYGYTF. The CDR3 DNA follows: TGTGCCAGCAGTGACGGGGGGAACTATGGCTACACCTTC.